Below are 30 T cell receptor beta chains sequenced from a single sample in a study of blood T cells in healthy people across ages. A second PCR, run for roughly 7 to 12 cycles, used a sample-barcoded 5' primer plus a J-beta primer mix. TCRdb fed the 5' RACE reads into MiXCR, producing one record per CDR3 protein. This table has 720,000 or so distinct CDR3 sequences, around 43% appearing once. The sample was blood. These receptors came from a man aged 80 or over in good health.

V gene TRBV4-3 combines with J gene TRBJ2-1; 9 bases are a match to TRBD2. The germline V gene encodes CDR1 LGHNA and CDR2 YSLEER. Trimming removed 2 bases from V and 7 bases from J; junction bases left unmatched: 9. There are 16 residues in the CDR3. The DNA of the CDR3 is TGCGCCAGCAGCCAAAGTCTGGGCGGGAGGGGAAATGAGCAGTTCTTC. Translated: CASSQSLGGRGNEQFF.

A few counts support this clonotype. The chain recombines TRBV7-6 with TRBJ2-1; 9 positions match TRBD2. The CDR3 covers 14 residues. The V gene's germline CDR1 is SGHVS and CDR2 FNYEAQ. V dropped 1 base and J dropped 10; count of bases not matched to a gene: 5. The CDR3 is CASSLGGGAEEQFF. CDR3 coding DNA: TGTGCCAGCAGCTTAGGCGGGGGGGCCGAAGAGCAGTTCTTC.

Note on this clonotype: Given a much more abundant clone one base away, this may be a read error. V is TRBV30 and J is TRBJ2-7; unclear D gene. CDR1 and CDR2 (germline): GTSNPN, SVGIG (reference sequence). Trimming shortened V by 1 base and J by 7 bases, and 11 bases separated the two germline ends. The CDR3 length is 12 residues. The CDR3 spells CAWSAIGNEQYF. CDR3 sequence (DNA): TGTGCCTGGAGTGCAATCGGCAATGAGCAGTACTTC.

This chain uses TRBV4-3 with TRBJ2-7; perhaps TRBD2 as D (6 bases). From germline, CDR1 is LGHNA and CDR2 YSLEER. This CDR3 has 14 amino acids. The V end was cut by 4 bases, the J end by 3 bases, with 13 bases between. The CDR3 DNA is TGCGCCAGCAGCCCATTTCTAGCGAGCTACGAGCAGTACTTC. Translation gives CASSPFLASYEQYF.

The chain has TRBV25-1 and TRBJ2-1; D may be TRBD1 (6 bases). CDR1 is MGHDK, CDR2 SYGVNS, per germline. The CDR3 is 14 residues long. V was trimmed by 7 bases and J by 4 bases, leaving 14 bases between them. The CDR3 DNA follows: TGTGCCAGCACCGGACAGCCGATATACAATGAGCAGTTCTTC. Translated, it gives CASTGQPIYNEQFF.

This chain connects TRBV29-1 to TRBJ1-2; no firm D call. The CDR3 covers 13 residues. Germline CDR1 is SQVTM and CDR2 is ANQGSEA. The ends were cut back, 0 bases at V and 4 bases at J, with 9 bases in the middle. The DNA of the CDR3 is TGCAGCGTTGAAGATCAGCCAGGCTATGGCTACACCTTC. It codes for CSVEDQPGYGYTF.

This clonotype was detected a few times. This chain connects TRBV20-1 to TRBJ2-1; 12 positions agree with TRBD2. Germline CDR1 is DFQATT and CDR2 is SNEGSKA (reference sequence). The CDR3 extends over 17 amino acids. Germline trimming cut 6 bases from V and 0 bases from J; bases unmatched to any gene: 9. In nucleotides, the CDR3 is TGCAGTGCCGACGAAGGACTAGCGGGGTCCTCCTACAATGAGCAGTTCTTC. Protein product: CSADEGLAGSSYNEQFF.

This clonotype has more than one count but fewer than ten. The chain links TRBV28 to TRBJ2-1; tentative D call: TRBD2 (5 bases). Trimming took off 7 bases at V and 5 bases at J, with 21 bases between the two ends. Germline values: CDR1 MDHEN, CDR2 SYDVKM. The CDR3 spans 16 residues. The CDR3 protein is CASKIGAVRGNNEQFF. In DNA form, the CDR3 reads TGTGCCAGCAAAATAGGTGCCGTCCGGGGAAACAATGAGCAGTTCTTC.

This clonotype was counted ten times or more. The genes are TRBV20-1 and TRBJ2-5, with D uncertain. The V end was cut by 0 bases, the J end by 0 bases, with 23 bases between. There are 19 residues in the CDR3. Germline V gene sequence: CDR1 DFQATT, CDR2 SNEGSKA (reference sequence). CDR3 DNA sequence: TGCAGTGCTAGAGACCTCGCCCCCGTAAGATGGCGAAACCAAGAGACCCAGTACTTC. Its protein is CSARDLAPVRWRNQETQYF.

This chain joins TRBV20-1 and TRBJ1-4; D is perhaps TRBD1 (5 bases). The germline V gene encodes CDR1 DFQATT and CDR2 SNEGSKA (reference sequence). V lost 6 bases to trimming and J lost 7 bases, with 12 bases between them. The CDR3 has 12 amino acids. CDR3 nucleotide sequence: TGCAGTGCCCGGGGCTGGGGTGAAAAACTGTTTTTT. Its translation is CSARGWGEKLFF.

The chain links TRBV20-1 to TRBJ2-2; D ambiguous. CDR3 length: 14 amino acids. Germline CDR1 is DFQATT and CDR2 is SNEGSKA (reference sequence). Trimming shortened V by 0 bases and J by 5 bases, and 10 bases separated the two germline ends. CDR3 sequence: CSARDVARTGELFF. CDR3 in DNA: TGCAGTGCTAGAGATGTGGCGAGGACCGGGGAGCTGTTTTTT.

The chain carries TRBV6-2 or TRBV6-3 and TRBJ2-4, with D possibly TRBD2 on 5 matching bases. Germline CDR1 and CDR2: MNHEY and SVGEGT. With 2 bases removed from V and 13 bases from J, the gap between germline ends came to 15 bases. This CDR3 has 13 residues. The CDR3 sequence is CASSYDTGDGQYF. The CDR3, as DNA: TGTGCCAGCAGTTACGATACCGGGGATGGGCAGTACTTC.

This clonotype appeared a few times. The CDR3 bases are TGCAGCGTAATTTTATTTTCGAACAATGAGCAGTACTTC. Encoded protein: CSVILFSNNEQYF. The gene calls are TRBV29-1 and TRBJ2-5; no reliable D call. Per germline, CDR1 SQVTM and CDR2 ANQGSEA. The CDR3 is 13 amino acids. The V and J ends lost 6 bases and 11 bases respectively, with 22 bases between them.

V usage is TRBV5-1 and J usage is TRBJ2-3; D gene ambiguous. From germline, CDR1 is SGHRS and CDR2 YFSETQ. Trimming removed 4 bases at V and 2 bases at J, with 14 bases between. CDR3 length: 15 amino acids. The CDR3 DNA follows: TGCGCCAGCAGCGCTGAAAGGGCGGTCACAGATACGCAGTATTTT. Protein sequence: CASSAERAVTDTQYF.

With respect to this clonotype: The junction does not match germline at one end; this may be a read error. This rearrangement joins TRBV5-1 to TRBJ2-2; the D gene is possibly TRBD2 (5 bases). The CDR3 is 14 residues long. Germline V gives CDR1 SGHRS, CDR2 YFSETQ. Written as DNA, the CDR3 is TGCGCCAGCAGCCTTCAGCAGAACACCGGGGAGCAGTTTTTT. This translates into CASSLQQNTGEQFF.

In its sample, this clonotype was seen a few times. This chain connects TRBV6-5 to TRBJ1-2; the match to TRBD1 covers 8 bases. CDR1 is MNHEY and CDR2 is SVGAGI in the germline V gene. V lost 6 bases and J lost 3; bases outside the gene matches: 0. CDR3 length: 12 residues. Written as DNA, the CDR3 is TGTGCCAGCAGGACAGGGGACTATGGCTACACCTTC. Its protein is CASRTGDYGYTF.

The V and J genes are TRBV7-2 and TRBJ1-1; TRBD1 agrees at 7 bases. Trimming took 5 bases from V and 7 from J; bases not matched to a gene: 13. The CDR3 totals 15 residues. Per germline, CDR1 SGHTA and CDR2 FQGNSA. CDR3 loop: CASSTVPKGAGEAFF. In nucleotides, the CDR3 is TGTGCCAGCAGCACAGTCCCGAAGGGGGCCGGTGAAGCTTTCTTT.

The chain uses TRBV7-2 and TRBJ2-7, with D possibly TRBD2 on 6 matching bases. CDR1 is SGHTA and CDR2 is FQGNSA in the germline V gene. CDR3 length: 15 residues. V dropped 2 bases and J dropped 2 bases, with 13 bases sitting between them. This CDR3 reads CASSLRTPGAYEQYF. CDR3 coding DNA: TGTGCCAGCAGCTTACGGACGCCGGGGGCCTACGAGCAGTACTTC. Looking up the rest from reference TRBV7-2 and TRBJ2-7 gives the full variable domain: GAGVSQSPSNKVTEKGKDVELRCDPISGHTALYWYRQSLGQGLEFLIYFQGNSAPDKSGLPSDRFSAERTGGSVSTLTIQRTQQEDSAVYLCASSLRTPGAYEQYFGPGTRLTVT.

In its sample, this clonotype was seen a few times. CDR3 in DNA: TGCAGTGTCCACCCAGGGGGCGAAAATGAAAAACTGTTTTTT. This gives the protein CSVHPGGENEKLFF. The chain recombines TRBV20-1 with TRBJ1-4; 8 positions match TRBD1. The germline gives CDR1 DFQATT, CDR2 SNEGSKA (reference sequence). This CDR3 contains 14 residues. Trimming at V came to 7 bases and at J to 5 bases, leaving 9 bases not matched to a gene.

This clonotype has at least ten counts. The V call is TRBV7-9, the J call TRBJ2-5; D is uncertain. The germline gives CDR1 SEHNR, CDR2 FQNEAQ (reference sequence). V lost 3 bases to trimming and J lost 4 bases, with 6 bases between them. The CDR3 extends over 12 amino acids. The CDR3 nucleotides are TGTGCCAGCAGCTTCCTCAGAGAGACCCAGTACTTC. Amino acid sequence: CASSFLRETQYF.

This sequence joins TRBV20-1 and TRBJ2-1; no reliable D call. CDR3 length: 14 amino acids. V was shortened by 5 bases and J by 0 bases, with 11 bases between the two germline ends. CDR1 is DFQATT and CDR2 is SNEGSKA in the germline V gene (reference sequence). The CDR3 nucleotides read TGCAGTGCTGCCGGACGGCCCTCCTACAATGAGCAGTTCTTC. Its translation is CSAAGRPSYNEQFF.

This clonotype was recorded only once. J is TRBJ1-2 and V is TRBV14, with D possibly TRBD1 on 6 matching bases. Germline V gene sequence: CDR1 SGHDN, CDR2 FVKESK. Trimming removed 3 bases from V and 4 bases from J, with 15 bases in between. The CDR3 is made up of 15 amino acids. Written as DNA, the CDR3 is TGTGCCAGCAGCCAGCATTTAACAGGGTTCTATGGCTACACCTTC. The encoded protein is CASSQHLTGFYGYTF.

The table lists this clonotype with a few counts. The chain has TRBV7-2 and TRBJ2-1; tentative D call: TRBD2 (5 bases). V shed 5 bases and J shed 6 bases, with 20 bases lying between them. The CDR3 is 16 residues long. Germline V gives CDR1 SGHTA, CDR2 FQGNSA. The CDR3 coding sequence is TGTGCCAGCAGCCATGATGCGGGCGCGAGGTCCAATGAGCAGTTCTTC. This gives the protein CASSHDAGARSNEQFF.

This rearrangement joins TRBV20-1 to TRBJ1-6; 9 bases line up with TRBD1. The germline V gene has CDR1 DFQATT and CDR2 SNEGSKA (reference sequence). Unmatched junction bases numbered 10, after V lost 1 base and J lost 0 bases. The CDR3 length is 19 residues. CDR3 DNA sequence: TGCAGTGCTAGAGTGGACAGGGGCCCGGGAAGCTCCTATAATTCACCCCTCCACTTT. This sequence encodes CSARVDRGPGSSYNSPLHF.

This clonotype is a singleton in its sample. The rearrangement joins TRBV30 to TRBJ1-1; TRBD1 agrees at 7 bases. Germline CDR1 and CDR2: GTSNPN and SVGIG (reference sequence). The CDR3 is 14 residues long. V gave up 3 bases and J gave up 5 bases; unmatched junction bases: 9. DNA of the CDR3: TGTGCCTGGAGCCCAGGGGGTTTGCGGACTGAAGCTTTCTTT. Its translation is CAWSPGGLRTEAFF.

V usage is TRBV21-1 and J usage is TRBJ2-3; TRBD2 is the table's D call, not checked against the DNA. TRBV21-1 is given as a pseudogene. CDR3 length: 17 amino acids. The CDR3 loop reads CASRLLAGGQSTDTQYF. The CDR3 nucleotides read TGTGCCAGCAGGCTACTAGCGGGAGGGCAGAGCACAGATACGCAGTATTTT.

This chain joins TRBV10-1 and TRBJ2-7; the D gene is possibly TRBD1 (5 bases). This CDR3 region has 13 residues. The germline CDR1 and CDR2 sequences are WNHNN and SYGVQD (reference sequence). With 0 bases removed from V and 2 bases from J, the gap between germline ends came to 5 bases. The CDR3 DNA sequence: TGCGCCAGCAGTGAGTCGACAGCCTACGAGCAGTACTTC. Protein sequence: CASSESTAYEQYF.

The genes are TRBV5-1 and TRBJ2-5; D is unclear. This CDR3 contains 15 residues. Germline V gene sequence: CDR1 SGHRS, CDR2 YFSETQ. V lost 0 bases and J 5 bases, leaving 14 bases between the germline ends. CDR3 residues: CASSLAVGIGETQYF. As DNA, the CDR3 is TGCGCCAGCAGCTTGGCCGTGGGGATCGGGGAGACCCAGTACTTC.

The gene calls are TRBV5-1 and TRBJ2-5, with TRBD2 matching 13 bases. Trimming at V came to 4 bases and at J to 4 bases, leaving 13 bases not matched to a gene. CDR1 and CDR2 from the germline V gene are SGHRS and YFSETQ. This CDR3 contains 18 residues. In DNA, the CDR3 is TGCGCCAGCAGCCCGTTCTGGACTAGCGGGAGTGTGGGAGAGACCCAGTACTTC. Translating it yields CASSPFWTSGSVGETQYF. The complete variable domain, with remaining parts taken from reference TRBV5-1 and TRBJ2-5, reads KAGVTQTPRYLIKTRGQQVTLSCSPISGHRSVSWYQQTPGQGLQFLFEYFSETQRNKGNFPGRFSGRQFSNSRSEMNVSTLELGDSALYLCASSPFWTSGSVGETQYFGPGTRLLVL.

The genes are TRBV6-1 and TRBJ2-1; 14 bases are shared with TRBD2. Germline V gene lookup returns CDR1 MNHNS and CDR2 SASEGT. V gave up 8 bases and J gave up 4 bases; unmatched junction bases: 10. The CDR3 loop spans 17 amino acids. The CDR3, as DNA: TGTGCCAGCTCCGGGACTAGCGGGGGCGGGGGGTACAATGAGCAGTTCTTC. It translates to CASSGTSGGGGYNEQFF.